This T cell receptor beta chain was captured in a study of shared clonotypes between healthy human individuals. Study-wide points: Across subsets, estimated richness was generally greater for naive than for memory populations. Apart from blood, nothing was sampled; tissue repertoires likely differ.

Only Caucasian adults living in Nashville, Tennessee made up the donor group. Execution of the assay was at deep level. The repertoire was sequenced with immunoSEQ multiplex PCR; TCRdb's copy has only in-frame clones and lacks some. The sample consists of a few million clones, 80% to 95% of them appearing once. V was trimmed by 1 base and J by 0 bases, leaving 13 bases between them. The CDR3 loop spans 17 amino acids. CDR1 and CDR2 from the germline V gene are SEHNR and FQNEAQ (reference sequence). A word on this clone: Its antigen remains unidentified.

V usage is TRBV7-9 and J usage is TRBJ1-3, with TRBD1 as a possible D gene (6 bases). Sequencing input: naive CD4+ T cells from PBMCs. As for subset: CD45RA+ positively selected. This clonotype was obtained from a man between 18 and 35 years old in good health. Some clones in this sample may be carry-over from other donors' samples. DNA of the CDR3: TGTGCCAGCAGCTTAGTCACAGGGAAGAGCTCTGGAAACACCATATATTTT. Protein product: CASSLVTGKSSGNTIYF.